These T cell receptor beta chains were read from a single sample in a study of blood T cell repertoires in COVID-19. Only in-frame clones appear in the TCRdb table, and some are missing; sequencing was by immunoSEQ multiplex PCR. The sample consists of some 250,000 clones, about 90% of them appearing once. The sequenced sample was peripheral blood. The receptors come from a woman in her twenties or thirties who had recovered from COVID-19. Both conserved end residues are part of each CDR3. The D gene is left open where the match is weak. Clone size is given for some rows only: seen once, a few or many times, or a class if the clone is expanded.

clone_size,v_call,j_call,d_call,cdr3_aa,cdr3_nt
once,TRBV19,TRBJ1-1,TRBD1,CASSIRGNENTEAFF,TGTGCCAGTAGTATCAGGGGGAACGAAAACACTGAAGCTTTCTTT
NA,TRBV10-3,TRBJ1-2,NA,CAISGEGLFYGYTF,TGTGCCATCAGTGGGGAGGGACTTTTCTATGGCTACACCTTC
NA,TRBV6-5,TRBJ2-5,TRBD2,CASKPLAGGVTQYF,TGTGCCAGCAAACCACTAGCGGGGGGTGTGACCCAGTACTTC
once,TRBV3-1/TRBV3-2,TRBJ2-5,NA,CASSHGGPGGTQYF,TGTGCCAGCAGCCATGGGGGCCCTGGGGGGACCCAGTACTTC
NA,TRBV7-6,TRBJ1-6,TRBD1,CASSPGQGWNSPLHF,TGTGCCAGCAGCCCGGGACAGGGTTGGAATTCACCCCTCCACTTT
NA,TRBV19,TRBJ2-3,NA,CASSTQGEDTQYF,TGTGCCAGTAGTACCCAAGGAGAAGATACGCAGTATTTT
NA,TRBV5-1,TRBJ1-5,NA,CASSSGGNSNQPQHF,TGCGCCAGCAGCTCCGGGGGGAATAGCAATCAGCCCCAGCATTTT
NA,TRBV13,TRBJ2-3,TRBD1,CASSNPDRGWAQYF,TGTGCCAGCAGCAACCCAGACAGGGGATGGGCGCAGTATTTT
NA,TRBV2,TRBJ2-2,TRBD2,CASRGGITSGELFF,TGTGCCAGCAGGGGGGGGATCACGTCCGGGGAGCTGTTTTTT
NA,TRBV5-6,TRBJ1-1,NA,CASSLGHYSNTEAFF,TGTGCCAGCAGCTTGGGACATTATTCGAACACTGAAGCTTTCTTT
NA,TRBV7-8,TRBJ2-5,TRBD2,CASSWIGAGEQETQYF,TGTGCCAGCAGCTGGATAGGAGCGGGGGAACAAGAGACCCAGTACTTC
NA,TRBV15,TRBJ2-5,NA,CATSRLTQETQYF,TGTGCCACCAGCAGACTAACCCAAGAGACCCAGTACTTC
NA,TRBV30,TRBJ1-5,NA,CAWSVLGGSGQPQHF,TGTGCCTGGAGTGTACTTGGTGGTAGCGGTCAGCCCCAGCATTTT
once,TRBV18,TRBJ1-6,TRBD1,CASSHLPGQWNSPLHF,TGTGCCAGCTCACACTTACCGGGACAGTGGAATTCACCCCTCCACTTT
NA,TRBV7-6,TRBJ2-2,TRBD2,CASSYGTSGSNTGELFF,TGTGCCAGCAGCTACGGGACTAGCGGGTCGAACACCGGGGAGCTGTTTTTT
NA,TRBV5-6,TRBJ2-7,NA,CASSLEPGSDEQYF,TGTGCCAGCAGCTTGGAGCCGGGTTCCGACGAGCAGTACTTC
NA,TRBV30,TRBJ2-3,NA,CAWSVLKDTQYF,TGTGCCTGGAGTGTACTCAAAGATACGCAGTATTTT
NA,TRBV9,TRBJ2-1,TRBD2,CASSVAGGQNEQFF,TGTGCCAGCAGCGTAGCGGGGGGTCAAAATGAGCAGTTCTTC
NA,TRBV6-1,TRBJ1-2,TRBD1,CASSDLPGQAANDNYGYTF,TGTGCCAGCAGTGACCTTCCGGGACAGGCCGCGAATGATAACTATGGCTACACCTTC
NA,TRBV29-1,TRBJ1-1,NA,CSVAGSIWTEAFF,TGCAGCGTTGCGGGGTCGATATGGACTGAAGCTTTCTTT
NA,TRBV18,TRBJ2-5,NA,CASSPLNRQETQYF,TGTGCCAGCTCACCACTTAACAGACAAGAGACCCAGTACTTC
once,TRBV5-6,TRBJ2-2,TRBD1,CASSSYRGRLVTGELFF,TGTGCCAGCAGCTCCTACAGGGGGCGCTTGGTCACCGGGGAGCTGTTTTTT
once,TRBV18,TRBJ2-5,NA,CASSPSGSQETQYF,TGTGCCAGCTCACCTAGCGGTAGCCAAGAGACCCAGTACTTC
NA,TRBV5-3,TRBJ2-1,NA,CASPPRASDYNEQFF,TGTGCCAGTCCCCCCCGGGCTAGCGACTACAATGAGCAGTTCTTC
NA,TRBV7-2,TRBJ1-5,TRBD1,CASSLVSGGNQPQHF,TGTGCCAGCAGCTTAGTCTCAGGGGGGAATCAGCCCCAGCATTTT
once,TRBV2,TRBJ1-3,NA,CASSAGGTGNTIYF,TGTGCCAGCAGTGCGGGAGGGACTGGAAACACCATATATTTT
NA,TRBV9,TRBJ2-1,TRBD2,CASSVGSGGAWQFF,TGTGCCAGCAGCGTAGGTAGCGGGGGGGCATGGCAGTTCTTC
NA,TRBV7-2,TRBJ2-1,NA,CASILRGADPNEQFF,TGTGCCAGCATCCTTCGGGGGGCAGATCCCAATGAGCAGTTCTTC
NA,TRBV6-2/TRBV6-3,TRBJ1-2,NA,CASSPDNLYGYTF,TGTGCCAGCAGTCCGGACAATCTCTATGGCTACACCTTC
NA,TRBV5-1,TRBJ1-2,NA,CASSSTREGYYGYTF,TGCGCCAGCAGCTCTACCCGGGAAGGCTACTATGGCTACACCTTC
NA,TRBV3-1/TRBV3-2,TRBJ2-5,TRBD2,CASSRGTSGGGTQETQYF,TGTGCCAGCAGCCGCGGGACTAGCGGGGGGGGAACGCAAGAGACCCAGTACTTC
NA,TRBV19,TRBJ1-5,TRBD1,CASSALPGQGFNQPQHF,TGTGCCAGTAGTGCGCTCCCGGGACAGGGCTTCAATCAGCCCCAGCATTTT
NA,TRBV4-1,TRBJ2-7,TRBD1,CASVDDRGGGQYF,TGCGCCAGCGTAGACGACAGGGGCGGTGGGCAGTACTTC